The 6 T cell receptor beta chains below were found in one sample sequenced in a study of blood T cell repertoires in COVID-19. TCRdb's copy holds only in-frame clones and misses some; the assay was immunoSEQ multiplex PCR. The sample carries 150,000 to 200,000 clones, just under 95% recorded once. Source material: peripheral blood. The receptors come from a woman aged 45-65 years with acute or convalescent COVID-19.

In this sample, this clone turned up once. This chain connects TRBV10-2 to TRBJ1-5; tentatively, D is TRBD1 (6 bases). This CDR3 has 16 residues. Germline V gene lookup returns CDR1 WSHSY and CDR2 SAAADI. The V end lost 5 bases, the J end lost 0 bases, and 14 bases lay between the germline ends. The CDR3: CASSPGTYYSNQPQHF. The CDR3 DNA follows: TGCGCCAGCAGTCCAGGGACATATTATAGCAATCAGCCCCAGCATTTT.

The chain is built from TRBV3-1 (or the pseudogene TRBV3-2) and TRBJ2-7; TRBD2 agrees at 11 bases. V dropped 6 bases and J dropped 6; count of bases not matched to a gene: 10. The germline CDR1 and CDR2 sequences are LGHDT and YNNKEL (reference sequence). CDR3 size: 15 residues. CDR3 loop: CASSPLAGAIGEQYF. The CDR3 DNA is TGTGCCAGCAGTCCACTAGCGGGGGCCATCGGCGAGCAGTACTTC.

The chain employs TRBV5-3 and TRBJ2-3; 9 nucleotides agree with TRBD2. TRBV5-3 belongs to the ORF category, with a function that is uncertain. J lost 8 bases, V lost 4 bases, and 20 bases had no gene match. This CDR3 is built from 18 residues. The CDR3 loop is CARSRGRVGTSPTGTQYF. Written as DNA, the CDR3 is TGTGCCAGAAGCCGGGGGAGGGTGGGGACTAGCCCCACGGGTACGCAGTATTTT.

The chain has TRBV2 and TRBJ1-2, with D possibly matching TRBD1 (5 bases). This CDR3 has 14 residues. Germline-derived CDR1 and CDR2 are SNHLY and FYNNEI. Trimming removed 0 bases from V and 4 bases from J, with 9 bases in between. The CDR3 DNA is TGTGCCAGCAGTGAAGCGGGGGGACTCTATGGCTACACCTTC. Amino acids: CASSEAGGLYGYTF.

In DNA, the CDR3 is TGTGCCAGCAGTTCAGGGGCACAAAGGAATGGTGAGCAGTTCTTC. Protein sequence: CASSSGAQRNGEQFF. This chain connects TRBV6-5 to TRBJ2-1; D perhaps matches TRBD1 (6 bases). Germline assignment: CDR1 MNHEY and CDR2 SVGAGI. The CDR3 runs 15 residues. V was shortened by 4 bases and J by 9 bases, with 19 bases between the two germline ends.

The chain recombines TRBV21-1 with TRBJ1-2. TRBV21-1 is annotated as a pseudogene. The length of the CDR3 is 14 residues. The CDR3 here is CASSKAVGSKGYTF. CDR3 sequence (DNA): TGTGCCAGCAGCAAAGCGGTCGGGTCGAAAGGCTACACCTTC.